This TCR beta chain stems from a study of T cell responses to AZD1222 COVID-19 vaccine. Sequencing used immunoSEQ multiplex PCR; TCRdb keeps in-frame clones, though not all of them. There are some 170,000 clones in the sample; just under 95% occur only once, and around 0.9% lies in the top ten. The clonotype comes from an adult in good health. The sequencing used peripheral blood, collected on day 0 of AZD1222 vaccination.

Here the CDR3 reads CATREDRGRTDTQYF. The DNA for the CDR3 is TGTGCCACCAGGGAAGACAGGGGACGCACAGATACGCAGTATTTT. This rearrangement joins TRBV24-1 to TRBJ2-3, with TRBD1 matching over 8 bases. This CDR3 is built from 15 residues. Germline V gene sequence: CDR1 KGHDR, CDR2 SFDVKD. V shed 7 bases, J shed 1 base, and the junction held 6 bases outside the gene matches.